Given below is one T cell receptor beta chain in context. The antigen is not known. This CDR3 spans 16 amino acids. The assay was immunoSEQ multiplex PCR, and TCRdb's table has in-frame clones only and misses some. Found here are tens of thousands of clones, about 88% of them singletons; the top ten hold over 1.5%. The data belong to a study of OX40 agonist ivuxolimab in advanced cancers. Study in general: Patients received ivuxolimab, an agonistic anti-OX40 (CD134) antibody.

Points from the study as a whole: At doses 0.1 to 3.0 mg/kg, CD4+ and CD8+ clones expanded. On average, a greater number of expanded clones characterised CD8+ T cells relative to CD4+.

J is TRBJ2-1 and V is TRBV21-1; the table's D call TRBD2 went unverified against the DNA. TRBV21-1 is described as a pseudogene. The receptor comes from an adult with an advanced solid tumor such as melanoma, head and neck, liver or kidney cancer. The sample was CD4+ or CD8+ T cells sorted from blood, taken in a trial of the OX40 agonist ivuxolimab. For the CDR3, the DNA is TGTGCCAGCAGCAAAGCAGGACGGGGGGGATACAATGAGCAGTTCTTC. Translated, it gives CASSKAGRGGYNEQFF.